This passage covers 32 T cell receptor beta chains from one sample sequenced in a study of blood T cell repertoires in COVID-19. TCRdb's table, derived via immunoSEQ multiplex PCR, lists solely in-frame clones and lacks some. This table has 140,000 to 150,000 clones, 80% to 90% appearing once. The sequencing input was peripheral blood. All receptors come from a man in his sixties with active or convalescent COVID-19.

The V call is TRBV18, the J call TRBJ2-7; D is ambiguous. The CDR3 loop spans 13 amino acids. Trimming cost V 5 bases and J 2 bases, with 10 bases left between them. Germline loops: CDR1 KGHSH, CDR2 LQKENI. The CDR3, as DNA: TGTGCCAGCTCATCATCGAGAACCTACGAGCAGTACGTC. Its protein product is CASSSSRTYEQYV.

The V call is TRBV5-1, the J call TRBJ1-3; the D is unclear. Germline V lookup: CDR1 SGHRS, CDR2 YFSETQ. CDR3 size: 15 residues. The V end lost 2 bases, the J end lost 1 base, and 10 bases lay between the germline ends. CDR3 region: CASSLAPASGNTIYF. For the CDR3, the DNA is TGCGCCAGCAGCTTAGCGCCGGCATCTGGAAACACCATATATTTT.

This clone is a singleton in its sample. The genes are TRBV12-3 or TRBV12-4 and TRBJ2-5; D gene ambiguous. The CDR3 runs to 13 residues. The V gene lost 4 bases and the J gene lost 4 bases, with 10 bases spanning the gap. This CDR3 reads CASSSPSGETQYF. CDR3 in DNA: TGTGCCAGCAGTTCCCCCTCCGGAGAGACCCAGTACTTC.

This clone was seen only a few times. V is TRBV6-4 and J is TRBJ1-6; D remains unclear. Trimming took 6 bases from V and 0 from J, leaving 9 bases between them. CDR1 and CDR2 from the germline V gene are MRHNA and SNTAGT. The CDR3 has 15 amino acids. The CDR3 loop is CASSPTSSYNSPLHF. The DNA for the CDR3 is TGTGCCAGCAGCCCAACGAGCTCCTATAATTCACCCCTCCACTTT.

This chain joins TRBV5-1 and TRBJ1-1, with 7 bases lining up with TRBD1. Germline CDR1 SGHRS, CDR2 YFSETQ. The length of the CDR3 is 14 residues. Unmatched junction bases numbered 4, after V lost 4 bases and J lost 1 base. The CDR3 DNA follows: TGCGCCAGCAGCCGGGACAGTCAGAACACTGAAGCTTTCTTT. Protein sequence: CASSRDSQNTEAFF.

A single count supports this clone. The chain couples TRBV6-2 or TRBV6-3 to TRBJ2-2; TRBD2 matches at 11 bases. CDR3 size: 18 residues. CDR1 is MNHEY and CDR2 is SVGEGT in the germline V gene. The V gene end was trimmed by 7 bases and the J gene end by 4 bases; junction bases not matched to a gene: 14. The CDR3 region has the DNA TGTGCCAGCACCCCCGGGACTAGCGGCCAGCGGGTCACCGGGGAGCTGTTTTTT. Its translation is CASTPGTSGQRVTGELFF.

Remarks on this clone: Distinct nucleotide sequences in the sample also encode this CDR3. J is TRBJ1-5 and V is TRBV19; perhaps TRBD1 as D (6 bases). This CDR3 contains 14 residues. Germline V lookup: CDR1 LNHDA, CDR2 SQIVND (reference sequence). V lost 3 bases and J 3 bases, leaving 9 bases between the germline ends. CDR3 amino acids: CASSIRDTNQPQHF. CDR3 in DNA: TGTGCCAGTAGTATTCGGGACACCAATCAGCCCCAGCATTTT.

This clone was observed a few times. The CDR3 protein is CASRRGDRGLSEKLFF. CDR3 DNA sequence: TGCGCCAGCAGGCGGGGGGACAGGGGGCTGAGTGAAAAACTGTTTTTT. The chain is built from TRBV10-2 and TRBJ1-4, with 12 bases aligning to TRBD1. The length of the CDR3 is 16 residues. The trim removed 6 bases at V and 7 bases at J, leaving 9 bases unmatched. The germline CDR1 and CDR2 sequences are WSHSY and SAAADI.

V and J are TRBV7-2 and TRBJ1-1; TRBD1 is a possible D gene (6 bases). CDR1 is SGHTA and CDR2 is FQGNSA in the germline V gene. The CDR3 has 15 amino acids. V was pared by 5 bases and J by 0 bases, with 13 bases between. CDR3 protein: CASSARQAMNTEAFF. CDR3 nucleotide sequence: TGTGCCAGCAGCGCACGACAGGCCATGAACACTGAAGCTTTCTTT.

The chain joins TRBV30 to TRBJ1-1; unclear D gene. Germline values: CDR1 GTSNPN, CDR2 SVGIG (reference sequence). The CDR3 is made up of 13 amino acids. The V gene lost 4 bases and the J gene lost 1 base, with 10 bases spanning the gap. The CDR3: CAWNVLRNTEAFF. For the CDR3, the DNA is TGTGCCTGGAACGTACTCCGGAACACTGAAGCTTTCTTT.

V is TRBV7-2 and J is TRBJ1-1; D ambiguous. Trimming removed 0 bases at V and 1 base at J, with 9 bases between. Germline CDR1 and CDR2: SGHTA and FQGNSA. The CDR3 is 15 amino acids. For the CDR3, the DNA is TGTGCCAGCAGCTTAGCGTCGACACAGAACACTGAAGCTTTCTTT. It specifies CASSLASTQNTEAFF.

This chain connects TRBV29-1 to TRBJ1-1; D is uncertain. This CDR3 region has 11 residues. Trimming took off 6 bases at V and 5 bases at J, with 10 bases between the two ends. The germline gives CDR1 SQVTM, CDR2 ANQGSEA. CDR3 sequence: CSVGSGTEAFF. As DNA, the CDR3 is TGCAGCGTGGGTTCAGGAACTGAAGCTTTCTTT.

A few counts support this clone. Other DNA sequences of this sample code for an identical CDR3. For the CDR3, the DNA is TGTGCCAGCAGCTTATCCGCGGGTAATAGCAATCAGCCCCAGCATTTT. It codes for CASSLSAGNSNQPQHF. J is TRBJ1-5 and V is TRBV7-2; D unclear. CDR3 size: 16 residues. Germline V gives CDR1 SGHTA, CDR2 FQGNSA. V lost 2 bases and J lost 0, with 11 bases in between. Combining the CDR3 with reference TRBV7-2 and TRBJ1-5 gives the whole variable domain GAGVSQSPSNKVTEKGKDVELRCDPISGHTALYWYRQSLGQGLEFLIYFQGNSAPDKSGLPSDRFSAERTGGSVSTLTIQRTQQEDSAVYLCASSLSAGNSNQPQHFGDGTRLSIL.

This rearrangement joins TRBV7-9 to TRBJ2-1; 10 bases are a match to TRBD2. Losses at the gene ends were 5 bases for V and 8 bases for J; bases not matched to a gene: 15. The CDR3 loop spans 17 amino acids. Germline CDR1 is SEHNR and CDR2 is FQNEAQ (reference sequence). This chain's CDR3 is CASSPPWGSGRSDEQFF. The CDR3 nucleotides read TGTGCCAGCAGCCCCCCCTGGGGTAGCGGGAGGTCGGATGAGCAGTTCTTC. Based on the CDR3 plus reference TRBV7-9 and TRBJ2-1, the full variable domain is DTGVSQNPRHKITKRGQNVTFRCDPISEHNRLYWYRQTLGQGPEFLTYFQNEAQLEKSRLLSDRFSAERPKGSFSTLEIQRTEQGDSAMYLCASSPPWGSGRSDEQFFGPGTRLTVL.

The J gene is TRBJ1-1, the V gene TRBV18; 7 positions agree with TRBD1. Germline V gene data show CDR1 as KGHSH and CDR2 as LQKENI. The CDR3 loop spans 15 amino acids. V trimming: 3 bases; J trimming: 0 bases; junction bases outside the gene matches: 4. The CDR3 loop is CASSPETGLNTEAFF. CDR3 nucleotides: TGTGCCAGCTCACCCGAGACAGGGTTGAACACTGAAGCTTTCTTT.

This chain connects TRBV5-1 to TRBJ1-1; 8 nucleotides agree with TRBD1. The CDR3 contains 16 residues. The V gene's germline CDR1 is SGHRS and CDR2 YFSETQ. V trimming: 9 bases; J trimming: 2 bases; junction bases outside the gene matches: 15. The CDR3 DNA reads as TGCGCCACCACCGAAGGACAGGGATTAGGAAACACTGAAGCTTTCTTT. Amino acids: CATTEGQGLGNTEAFF.

Written as DNA, the CDR3 is TGTGCCACCAGTGATTTTTCAGGGTGGACCGGGGAGCTGTTTTTT. Translating gives CATSDFSGWTGELFF. This sequence joins TRBV24-1 and TRBJ2-2; TRBD1 might be the D (5 bases). V was clipped by 1 base and J by 5 bases, with 10 bases between them. The CDR3 totals 15 residues. CDR1 is KGHDR, CDR2 SFDVKD, per germline.

This clone was observed once. CDR3 sequence reads: CASRQQGGLSGYTF. CDR3 DNA: TGTGCCAGCAGGCAGCAGGGGGGTTTAAGTGGCTACACCTTC. This sequence joins TRBV28 and TRBJ1-2, with TRBD1 matching 7 bases. Trimming removed 6 bases from V and 7 bases from J; junction bases left unmatched: 11. The CDR3 loop spans 14 amino acids. Germline V gene lookup returns CDR1 MDHEN and CDR2 SYDVKM.

The chain employs TRBV28 and TRBJ1-1, with D perhaps TRBD1 (5 bases). The germline V gene has CDR1 MDHEN and CDR2 SYDVKM. Trimming cost V 6 bases and J 1 base, with 21 bases left between them. The CDR3 contains 17 residues. Here the CDR3 DNA reads TGTGCCAGCAGACTACCTTCAGGGAGGAGTGCGAACACTGAAGCTTTCTTT. Amino acid sequence: CASRLPSGRSANTEAFF.

The CDR3 loop is CAWSRGWGDGYTF. The CDR3 nucleotides read TGTGCCTGGAGCAGGGGGTGGGGGGATGGCTACACCTTC. The V gene is TRBV30, the J gene TRBJ1-2; 7 bases fit TRBD1. Looked up from germline, CDR1 is GTSNPN and CDR2 is SVGIG (reference sequence). After removal of 3 bases from V and 6 bases from J, the junction contained 7 bases not matched to a gene. The CDR3 has 13 amino acids.

The V gene is TRBV7-2, the J gene TRBJ1-1; unclear D gene. The CDR3 extends over 15 amino acids. Trimming removed 1 base at V and 4 bases at J, with 13 bases between. CDR1 is SGHTA and CDR2 is FQGNSA in the germline V gene. Here the CDR3 DNA reads TGTGCCAGCAGCTTAGTCGGTCTGGAGGGCACTGAAGCTTTCTTT. Amino acids: CASSLVGLEGTEAFF.

This rearrangement joins TRBV6-2 or TRBV6-3 to TRBJ2-5; 13 positions match TRBD2. Germline V lookup: CDR1 MNHEY, CDR2 SVGEGT. The CDR3 is 17 amino acids. J gave up 5 bases and V 5 bases, and 11 bases lay outside the gene matches. The CDR3 nucleotides are TGTGCCAGCAGTATTATGACTAGCGGGGGGCCTTGGGAGACCCAGTACTTC. It specifies CASSIMTSGGPWETQYF.

V usage is TRBV5-1 and J usage is TRBJ2-7, with D tentatively TRBD2 (6 bases). This CDR3 has 14 amino acids. V gave up 0 bases and J gave up 1 base, with 8 bases separating them. Germline-derived CDR1 and CDR2 are SGHRS and YFSETQ. The CDR3, as DNA: TGCGCCAGCAGCTTGGGTGGGGGGTCCTACGAGCAGTACGTC. This translates into CASSLGGGSYEQYV.

The chain carries TRBV6-1 and TRBJ1-4; 8 nucleotides line up with TRBD1. The CDR3 has 14 residues. V lost 3 bases and J lost 7; bases outside the gene matches: 4. Germline V CDR1 and CDR2: MNHNS, SASEGT. CDR3 DNA sequence: TGTGCCAGCAGTGATCAGGGGGCGCCTGAAAAACTGTTTTTT. Protein product: CASSDQGAPEKLFF.

V usage is TRBV6-1 and J usage is TRBJ1-5; D uncertain. V gave up 1 base and J gave up 2 bases, with 6 bases separating them. The CDR3 covers 14 residues. CDR1 and CDR2 from the germline V gene are MNHNS and SASEGT. The CDR3 is CASSEGAGNQPQHF. CDR3 nucleotides: TGTGCCAGCAGTGAAGGGGCAGGCAATCAGCCCCAGCATTTT.

The chain is built from TRBV7-2 and TRBJ2-7; no definite D call. This CDR3 is built from 13 residues. Trimming left V 5 bases short and J 3 bases short, with 11 bases between. CDR1 SGHTA and CDR2 FQGNSA come from the germline V gene. CDR3 residues: CASSLEPGYEQYV. CDR3 DNA sequence: TGTGCCAGCAGCCTAGAGCCGGGCTACGAGCAGTACGTC.

This clone came up a few times. CDR3 amino acids: CASSGSGTGQYGYTF. CDR3 DNA: TGTGCCAGCAGTGGATCCGGGACAGGGCAATATGGCTACACCTTC. The chain combines TRBV5-4 with TRBJ1-2; 9 nucleotides match TRBD1. V gave up 5 bases and J gave up 5 bases; unmatched junction bases: 10. Germline values: CDR1 SGHNT, CDR2 YYREEE (reference sequence). The CDR3 is 15 amino acids.

This chain uses TRBV19 with TRBJ1-5; weak D call: TRBD1 (5 bases). CDR3 size: 14 residues. V dropped 5 bases and J dropped 0 bases, with 8 bases sitting between them. The germline gives CDR1 LNHDA, CDR2 SQIVND (reference sequence). CDR3 nucleotide sequence: TGTGCCAGTAGTCTACAGGATAGCAATCAGCCCCAGCATTTT. Translation gives CASSLQDSNQPQHF. The whole variable domain, filled in from reference TRBV19 and TRBJ1-5, reads DGGITQSPKYLFRKEGQNVTLSCEQNLNHDAMYWYRQDPGQGLRLIYYSQIVNDFQKGDIAEGYSVSREKKESFPLTVTSAQKNPTAFYLCASSLQDSNQPQHFGDGTRLSIL.

The chain is built from TRBV29-1 and TRBJ1-1; D is perhaps TRBD1 (6 bases). This CDR3 contains 15 residues. Germline CDR1 and CDR2: SQVTM and ANQGSEA. The V gene lost 5 bases and the J gene lost 1 base, with 17 bases spanning the gap. CDR3 nucleotides: TGCAGCGTTAGCCCTGGGGGCATCTCGAACACTGAAGCTTTCTTT. Translated: CSVSPGGISNTEAFF.

The chain joins TRBV6-5 to TRBJ1-2; the match to TRBD1 covers 9 bases. J gave up 4 bases and V 6 bases, and 3 bases lay outside the gene matches. The CDR3 has 13 residues. Germline CDR1 is MNHEY and CDR2 is SVGAGI. In DNA form, the CDR3 reads TGTGCCAGCAGGCCGACAGGGGGCTATGGCTACACCTTC. Its translation is CASRPTGGYGYTF.

V gene TRBV5-5 combines with J gene TRBJ2-2, with TRBD1 as a possible D gene (6 bases). The CDR3 runs 16 residues. Germline V gene lookup returns CDR1 SGHKS and CDR2 YYEKEE (reference sequence). Trimming shortened V by 4 bases and J by 7 bases, and 20 bases separated the two germline ends. CDR3 DNA: TGTGCCAGCAGCCGCGATCTAACAGGGTTGAGCGGGGAGCTGTTTTTT. The encoded protein is CASSRDLTGLSGELFF.

This clone has a handful of counts. J is TRBJ2-2 and V is TRBV7-2; 9 nucleotides match TRBD1. This CDR3 has 17 residues. Losses at the gene ends were 5 bases for V and 7 bases for J; bases not matched to a gene: 14. Germline lookup yields CDR1 SGHTA and CDR2 FQGNSA. The CDR3 sequence: CASSPQGGTGRYGELFF. The DNA for the CDR3 is TGTGCCAGCAGCCCTCAGGGCGGGACAGGGAGATACGGGGAGCTGTTTTTT.